Described below is a single T cell receptor beta chain sequence and its context. Antigen: not known. The sample is drawn from a study of immune evolution from preneoplasia to lung adenocarcinoma. This CDR3 comprises 12 residues. Germline assignment: CDR1 GTSNPN and CDR2 SVGIG (reference sequence). V was cut by 1 base and J by 0 bases, with 3 bases left in between. Study observations and caveats: T cell clonality was higher in KRAS-mutant than EGFR-mutant or wild-type nodules. Later-stage lesions appeared to have more T cells, more diversity, less clonality.

Clones were sequenced by immunoSEQ multiplex PCR, and TCRdb holds only the in-frame ones, with some missing. The data hold roughly 40,000 clones, with 74% observed a single time. This clonotype was obtained from a person between 60 and 69 years old with lung adenocarcinoma. J is TRBJ2-5 and V is TRBV30; D is uncertain. The source material was FFPE invasive lung adenocarcinoma tissue. The CDR3 sequence is CAWSEYQETQYF. CDR3 DNA sequence: TGTGCCTGGAGTGAGTACCAAGAGACCCAGTACTTC.